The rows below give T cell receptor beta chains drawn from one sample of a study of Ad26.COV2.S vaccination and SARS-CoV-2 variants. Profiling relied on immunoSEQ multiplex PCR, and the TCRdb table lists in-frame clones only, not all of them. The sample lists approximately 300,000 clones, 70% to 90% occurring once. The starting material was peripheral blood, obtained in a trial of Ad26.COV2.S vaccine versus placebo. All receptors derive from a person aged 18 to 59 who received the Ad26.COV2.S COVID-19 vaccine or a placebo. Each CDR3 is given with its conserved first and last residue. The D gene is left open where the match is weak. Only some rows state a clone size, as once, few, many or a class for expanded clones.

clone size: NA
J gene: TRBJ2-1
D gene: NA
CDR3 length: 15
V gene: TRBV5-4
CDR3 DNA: TGTGCCAGCACCCGCCCAGGTGGCTCCTACAATGAGCAGTTCTTC
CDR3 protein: CASTRPGGSYNEQFF

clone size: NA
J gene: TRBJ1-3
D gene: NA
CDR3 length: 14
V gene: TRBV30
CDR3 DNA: TGTGCCTGGAGAGGTTTGGGCATCGCGAGCACCATATATTTT
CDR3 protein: CAWRGLGIASTIYF

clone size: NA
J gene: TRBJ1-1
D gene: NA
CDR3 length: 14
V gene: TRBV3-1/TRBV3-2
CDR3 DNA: TGTGCCAGCAGCCATAGAGTGTCGAACACTGAAGCTTTCTTT
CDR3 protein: CASSHRVSNTEAFF

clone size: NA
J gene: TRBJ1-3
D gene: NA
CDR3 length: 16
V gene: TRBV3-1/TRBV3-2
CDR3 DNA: TGTGCCAGCAGCCGATCGGACAGACCTACTGGAAACACCATATATTTT
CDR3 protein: CASSRSDRPTGNTIYF

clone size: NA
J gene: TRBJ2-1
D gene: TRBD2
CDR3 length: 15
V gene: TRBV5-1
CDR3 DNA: TGCGCCAGCAGCAAGACTAGCGGGGTTTACAATGAGCAGTTCTTC
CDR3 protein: CASSKTSGVYNEQFF

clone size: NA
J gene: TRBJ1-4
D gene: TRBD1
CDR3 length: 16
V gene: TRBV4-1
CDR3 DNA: TGCGCCAGCAGCCACGAATACCGGGACAGGGATGAAAAACTGTTTTTT
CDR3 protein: CASSHEYRDRDEKLFF

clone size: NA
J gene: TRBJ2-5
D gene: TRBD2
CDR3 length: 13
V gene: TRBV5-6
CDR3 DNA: TGTGCCAGCAGCTTGGTTACCGGGGGGGCCCCGTACTTC
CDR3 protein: CASSLVTGGAPYF

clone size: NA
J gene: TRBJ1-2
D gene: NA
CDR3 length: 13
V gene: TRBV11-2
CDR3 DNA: TGTGCCAGCAGCTTAGCAGCAGGGAATGGCTACACCTTC
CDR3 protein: CASSLAAGNGYTF

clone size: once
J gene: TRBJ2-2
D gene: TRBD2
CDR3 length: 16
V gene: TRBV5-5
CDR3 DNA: TGTGCCAGCAAAGGCAGACTAGCAGAAGGAACCGGGGAGCTGTTTTTT
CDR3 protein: CASKGRLAEGTGELFF

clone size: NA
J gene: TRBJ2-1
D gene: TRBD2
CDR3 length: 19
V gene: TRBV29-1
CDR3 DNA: TGCAGCGTTATAAAACCTAGCGGGGGGATTTATAGCTCCTACAATGAGCAGTTCTTC
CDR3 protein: CSVIKPSGGIYSSYNEQFF

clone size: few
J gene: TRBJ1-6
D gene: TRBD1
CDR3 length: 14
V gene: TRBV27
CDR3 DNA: TGTGCCAGCAGTTTGGACAGGGATAATTCACCCCTCCACTTT
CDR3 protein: CASSLDRDNSPLHF

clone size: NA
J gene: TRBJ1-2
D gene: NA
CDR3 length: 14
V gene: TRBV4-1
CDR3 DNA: TGCGCCAGCAGCCAAGATCATGCCCAGCGTGGCTACACCTTC
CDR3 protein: CASSQDHAQRGYTF

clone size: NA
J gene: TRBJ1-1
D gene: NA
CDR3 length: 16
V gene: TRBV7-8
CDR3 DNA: TGTGCCAGCAGCGCGAGGAAGGGGGTACTGAACACTGAAGCTTTCTTT
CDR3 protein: CASSARKGVLNTEAFF

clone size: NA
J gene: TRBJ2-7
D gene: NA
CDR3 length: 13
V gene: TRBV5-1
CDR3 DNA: TGCGCCAGCAGTTCTGGACTCAACTACGAGCAGTACTTC
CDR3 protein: CASSSGLNYEQYF

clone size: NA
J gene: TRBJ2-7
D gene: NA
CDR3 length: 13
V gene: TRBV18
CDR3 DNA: TGTGCCAGCTCACAGGTTAACTCCTACGAGCAGTACTTC
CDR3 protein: CASSQVNSYEQYF

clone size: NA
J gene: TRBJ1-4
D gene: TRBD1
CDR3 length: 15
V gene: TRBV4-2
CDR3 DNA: TGTGCCAGCAGCCAAGAACCCACAGGGGGTGAAAAACTGTTTTTT
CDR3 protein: CASSQEPTGGEKLFF

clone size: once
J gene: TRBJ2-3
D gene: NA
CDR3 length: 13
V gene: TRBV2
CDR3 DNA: TGTGCCAGTGGGAATAGGCCATCAGATACGCAGTATTTT
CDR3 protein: CASGNRPSDTQYF

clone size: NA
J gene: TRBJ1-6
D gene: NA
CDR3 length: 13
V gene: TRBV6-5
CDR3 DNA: TGTGCCAGCAGCCTGGGATCCAATTCACCCCTCCACTTT
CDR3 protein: CASSLGSNSPLHF

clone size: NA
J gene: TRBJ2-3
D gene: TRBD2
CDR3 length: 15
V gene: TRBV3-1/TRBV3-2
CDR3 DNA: TGTGCCAGCAGCTTCACTAGCGGACCGGGGGGTACGCAGTATTTT
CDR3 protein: CASSFTSGPGGTQYF

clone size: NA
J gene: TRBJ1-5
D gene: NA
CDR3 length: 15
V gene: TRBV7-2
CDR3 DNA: TGTGCCAGCAGCTTAAGGACGGCCAGCAATCAGCCCCAGCATTTT
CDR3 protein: CASSLRTASNQPQHF

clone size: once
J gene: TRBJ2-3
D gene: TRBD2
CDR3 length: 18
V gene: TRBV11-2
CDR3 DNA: TGTGCCAGCAGCGTAAGGGCTTTAGCGGGGTCTAGCACAGATACGCAGTATTTT
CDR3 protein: CASSVRALAGSSTDTQYF

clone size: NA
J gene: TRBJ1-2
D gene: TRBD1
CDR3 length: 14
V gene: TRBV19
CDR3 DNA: TGTGCCAGTAGTATCGACAGGGGGCAATCTGGCTACACCTTC
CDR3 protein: CASSIDRGQSGYTF

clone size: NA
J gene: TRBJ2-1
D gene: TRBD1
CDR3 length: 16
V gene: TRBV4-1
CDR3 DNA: TGCGCCAGCAGAAAGGGACAGGGCATAACCTACAATGAGCAGTTCTTC
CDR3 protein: CASRKGQGITYNEQFF

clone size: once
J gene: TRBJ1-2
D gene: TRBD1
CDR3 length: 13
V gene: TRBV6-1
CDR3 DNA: TGTGCCAGCAGTGAAAAGGGGGCGCTTGGCTACACCTTC
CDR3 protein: CASSEKGALGYTF

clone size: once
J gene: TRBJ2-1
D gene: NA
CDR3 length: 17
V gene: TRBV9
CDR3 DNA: TGTGCCAGCAGCGTAGGGGGTACGGCGGGGTATGCCAATGAGCAGTTCTTC
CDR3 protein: CASSVGGTAGYANEQFF

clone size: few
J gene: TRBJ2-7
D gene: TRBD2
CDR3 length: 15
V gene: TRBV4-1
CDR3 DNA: TGCGCCAGCAGCCCCGGACTAGCGGGATCCTACGAGCAGTACTTC
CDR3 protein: CASSPGLAGSYEQYF

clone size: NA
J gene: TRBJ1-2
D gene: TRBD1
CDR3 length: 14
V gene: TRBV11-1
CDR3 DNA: TGTGCCAGCAGCTCGACAGGGGGCGCTGAAGGCTACACCTTC
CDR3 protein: CASSSTGGAEGYTF

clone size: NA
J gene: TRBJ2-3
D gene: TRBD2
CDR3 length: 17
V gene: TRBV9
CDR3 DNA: TGTGCCAGCAGCGTTGAACCCGGGGGGGCTAGCACAGATACGCAGTATTTT
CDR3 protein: CASSVEPGGASTDTQYF

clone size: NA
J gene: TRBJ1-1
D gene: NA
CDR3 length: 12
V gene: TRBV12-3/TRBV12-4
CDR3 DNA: TGTGCCAGCAGTCCCAAGGCTTTCGGAGCTTTCTTT
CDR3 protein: CASSPKAFGAFF

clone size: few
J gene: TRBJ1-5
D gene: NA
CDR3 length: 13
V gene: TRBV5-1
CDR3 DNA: TGCGCCAGCAGCGAGGGGCCGGGGCAGCCCCAGCATTTT
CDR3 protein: CASSEGPGQPQHF

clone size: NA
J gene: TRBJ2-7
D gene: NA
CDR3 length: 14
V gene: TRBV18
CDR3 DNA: TGTGCCAGCTCACCACCGGTAGGGGGTACCGGGCAGTACTTC
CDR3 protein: CASSPPVGGTGQYF

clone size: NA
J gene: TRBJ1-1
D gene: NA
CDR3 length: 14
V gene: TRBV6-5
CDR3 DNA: TGTGCCAGCAGCCGCCCTCCAGCGAGCACTGAAGCTTTCTTT
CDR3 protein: CASSRPPASTEAFF

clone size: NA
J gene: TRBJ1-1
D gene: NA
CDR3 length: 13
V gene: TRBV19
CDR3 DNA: NA
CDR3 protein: CASSTSGATEAFF

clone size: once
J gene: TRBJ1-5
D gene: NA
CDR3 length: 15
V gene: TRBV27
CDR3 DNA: TGTGCCAGCAGGCTCTATACGGGGGCCGGGCAGCCCCAGCATTTT
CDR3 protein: CASRLYTGAGQPQHF

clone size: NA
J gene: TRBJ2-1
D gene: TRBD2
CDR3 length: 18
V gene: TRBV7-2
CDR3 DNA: TGTGCCAGCAGCTTAGAACTAGCGGGGGGGCCGGGGGACAATGAGCAGTTCTTC
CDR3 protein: CASSLELAGGPGDNEQFF

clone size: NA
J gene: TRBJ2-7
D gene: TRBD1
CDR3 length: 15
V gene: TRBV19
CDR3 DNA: TGTGCCAGTAGTATATCCGGGACAGGGGCCTACGAGCAGTACTTC
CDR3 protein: CASSISGTGAYEQYF

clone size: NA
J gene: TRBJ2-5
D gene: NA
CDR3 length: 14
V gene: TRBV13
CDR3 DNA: TGTGCCAGCAGCCTCTCGGGGACTCAAGAGACCCAGTACTTC
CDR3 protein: CASSLSGTQETQYF

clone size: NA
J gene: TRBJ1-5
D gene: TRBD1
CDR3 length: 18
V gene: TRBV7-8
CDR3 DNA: TGTGCCAGCAGCTTAAGGCCGTGGACAGGGGATGGCAATCAGCCCCAGCATTTT
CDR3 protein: CASSLRPWTGDGNQPQHF

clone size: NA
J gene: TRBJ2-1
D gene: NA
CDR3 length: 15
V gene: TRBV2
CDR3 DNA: TGTGCCAGCACACAACAAAAGGCGATCTACAATGAGCAGTTCTTC
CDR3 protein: CASTQQKAIYNEQFF

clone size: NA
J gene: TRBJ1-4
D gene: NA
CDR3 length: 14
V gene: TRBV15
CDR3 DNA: TGTGCCACCAGCGTTAGAGGGCCCAATGAAAAACTGTTTTTT
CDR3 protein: CATSVRGPNEKLFF

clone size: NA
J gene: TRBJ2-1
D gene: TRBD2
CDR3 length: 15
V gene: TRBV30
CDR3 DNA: TGTGCCTGGTGGGGACTAGCAGGGTCCTACAATGAGCAGTTCTTC
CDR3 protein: CAWWGLAGSYNEQFF

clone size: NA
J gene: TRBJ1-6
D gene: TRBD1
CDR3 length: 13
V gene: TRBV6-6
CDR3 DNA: TGTGCCGGTTCCGACAGGGGGGATTCACCCCTCCACTTT
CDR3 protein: CAGSDRGDSPLHF

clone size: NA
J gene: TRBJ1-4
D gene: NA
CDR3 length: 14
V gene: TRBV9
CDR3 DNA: TGTGCCAGCAGCGTTTTGGGTTCTAATGAAAAACTGTTTTTT
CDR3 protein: CASSVLGSNEKLFF

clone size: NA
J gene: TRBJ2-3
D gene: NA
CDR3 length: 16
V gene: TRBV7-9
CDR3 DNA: TGTGCCAGCAGCTTAGCGACGGGGCAGGCTTCAGATACGCAGTATTTT
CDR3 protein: CASSLATGQASDTQYF

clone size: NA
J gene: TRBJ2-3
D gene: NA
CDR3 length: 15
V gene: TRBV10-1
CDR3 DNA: TGCGCCAGCAGTGAACTACAGGTGTCGACAGATACGCAGTATTTT
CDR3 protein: CASSELQVSTDTQYF

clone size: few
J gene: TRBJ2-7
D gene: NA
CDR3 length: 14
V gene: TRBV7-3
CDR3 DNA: TGTGCCAGCAGCTTAGCGGGACAGTCCTACGAGCAGTACTTC
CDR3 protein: CASSLAGQSYEQYF

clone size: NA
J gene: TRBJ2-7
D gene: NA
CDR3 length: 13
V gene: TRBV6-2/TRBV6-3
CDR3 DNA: TGTGCCAGCAGTTACATGGTATTCTACGAGCAGTACTTC
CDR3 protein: CASSYMVFYEQYF

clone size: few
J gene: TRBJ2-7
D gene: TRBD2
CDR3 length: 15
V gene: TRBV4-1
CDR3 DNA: TGCGCCAGCAGCCACCGAGCTCGGGGGGAGTACGAGCAGTACTTC
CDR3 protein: CASSHRARGEYEQYF

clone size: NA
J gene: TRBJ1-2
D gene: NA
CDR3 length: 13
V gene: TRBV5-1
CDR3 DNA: TGCGCCAGCAGCTTGGGGACAGTAAATGGCTACACCTTC
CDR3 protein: CASSLGTVNGYTF

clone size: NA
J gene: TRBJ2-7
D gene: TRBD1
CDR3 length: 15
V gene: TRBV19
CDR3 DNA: TGTGCCAGTAGTATAGATGGACAGGGTTCCTACGAGCAGTACTTC
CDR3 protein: CASSIDGQGSYEQYF